These T cell receptor beta chains were read from a single sample in a study of vaccination and CD4 T cells after COVID-19. The antigens of these receptors remain unknown. Each CDR3 protein is one row after TCRdb ran MiXCR on the PCR reads. The table has fewer than 12,000 distinct CDR3 sequences, over 35% seen once; the top ten hold around 30%. What was sequenced was CD4+ T cells from blood, cultured in vitro. The receptors derive from a human donor who had recovered from COVID-19. Each CDR3 is given with its conserved first and last residue. D genes are given only for firm matches. Size is omitted from some rows. Given values are once, few, many or a class for expanded clones.

v_call,d_call,clone_size,j_call,cdr3_aa,cdr3_nt
TRBV27,TRBD1,few,TRBJ1-2,CASSFSKQGAGYTF,TGTGCCAGCAGTTTCTCAAAACAGGGGGCTGGCTACACCTTC
TRBV30,NA,few,TRBJ2-2,CAWRWFSKGAGELFF,TGTGCCTGGAGGTGGTTCAGCAAGGGCGCCGGGGAGCTGTTTTTT
TRBV20-1,NA,few,TRBJ1-6,CSARAARNSPLHF,TGCAGTGCTAGGGCAGCACGTAATTCACCCCTCCACTTT
TRBV4-1,TRBD1,NA,TRBJ1-6,CASSPTPIRQGVFSPLHF,TGCGCCAGCAGCCCAACCCCTATCCGACAGGGGGTTTTTTCACCCCTCCACTTT
TRBV5-1,TRBD1,NA,TRBJ1-2,CASSLGQGASSYGYTF,TGCGCCAGCAGCTTGGGGCAGGGGGCATCTTCCTATGGCTACACCTTC
TRBV5-4,TRBD1,NA,TRBJ2-3,CASSRGQVTDTQYF,TGTGCCAGCAGCCGTGGACAGGTCACAGATACGCAGTATTTT
TRBV1,NA,NA,TRBJ2-3,CTSSPLIGALADCTDTQYF,TGCACCAGCAGCCCCCTTATAGGAGCACTAGCGGATTGCACAGATACGCAGTATTTT
TRBV12-3/TRBV12-4,NA,NA,TRBJ1-1,CASSQSPGLKNTEAFF,TGTGCCAGCAGCCAAAGTCCGGGACTCAAGAACACTGAAGCTTTCTTT
TRBV7-2,NA,few,TRBJ1-2,CASSSPGKGYGYTF,TGTGCCAGCAGCTCCCCGGGGAAAGGCTATGGCTACACCTTC
TRBV7-2,TRBD2,few,TRBJ2-5,CASSPTSGGGETQYF,TGTGCCAGCAGCCCGACTAGCGGGGGCGGGGAGACCCAGTACTTC
TRBV14,NA,NA,TRBJ1-2,CASSPTGRTLNYGYTF,TGTGCCAGCAGCCCCACCGGGAGAACTCTTAACTATGGCTACACCTTC
TRBV11-3,TRBD1,few,TRBJ1-1,CASSSQGYTEAFF,TGTGCCAGCAGCTCACAGGGGTACACTGAAGCTTTCTTT
TRBV24-1,NA,NA,TRBJ2-6,CATSASSGANVLTF,TGTGCCACCAGTGCGAGCTCTGGGGCCAACGTCCTGACTTTC
TRBV5-6,TRBD2,NA,TRBJ2-5,CASSLVGGGKQETQYF,TGTGCCAGCAGCTTGGTCGGCGGGGGGAAACAAGAGACCCAGTACTTC
TRBV12-3/TRBV12-4,NA,NA,TRBJ2-5,CASSFLARGTQYF,TGTGCCAGCAGTTTTCTAGCCCGGGGAACCCAGTACTTC
TRBV7-9,NA,NA,TRBJ1-1,CASSLGVGTAFF,TGTGCCAGCAGCTTAGGCGTAGGGACCGCTTTCTTT
TRBV11-2,TRBD2,once,TRBJ2-7,CASSLDGTSSYEQYF,TGTGCCAGCAGCTTAGATGGGACTAGCTCCTACGAGCAGTACTTC
TRBV20-1,NA,NA,TRBJ1-1,CRLRKQGNTEAFF,TGCCGCCTGCGGAAACAGGGGAACACTGAAGCTTTCTTT
TRBV12-2,NA,NA,TRBJ1-2,CASRSNRDGYTF,TGTGCAAGTCGCTCCAACAGGGATGGCTACACCTTC
TRBV20-1,TRBD1,few,TRBJ1-2,CSALRRDRGGPGYGYTF,TGCAGTGCGCTCCGCCGGGACAGGGGAGGCCCTGGCTATGGCTACACCTTC
TRBV3-1,NA,NA,TRBJ2-7,CASSQGAGVDEQYF,TGTGCCAGCAGCCAAGGGGCAGGGGTCGACGAGCAGTACTTC
TRBV7-9,NA,NA,TRBJ1-4,CASSPRRLNNEKLFF,TGTGCCAGCAGCCCCCGCAGGCTTAATAATGAAAAACTGTTTTTT
TRBV20-1,NA,NA,TRBJ1-6,CSARVDRTDSPLHF,TGCAGTGCTAGAGTTGACAGAACCGATTCACCCCTCCACTTT
TRBV28,NA,once,TRBJ2-7,CASSFSGRAYEQYF,TGTGCCAGCAGTTTTTCGGGCAGAGCCTACGAGCAGTACTTC
TRBV7-9,NA,few,TRBJ1-3,CASSQQGAGNTIYF,TGTGCCAGCAGCCAACAGGGAGCGGGAAACACCATATATTTT
TRBV7-2,NA,NA,TRBJ1-5,CASSTDTNQPQHF,TGTGCCAGCAGTACAGACACCAATCAGCCCCAGCATTTT
TRBV6-1,NA,NA,TRBJ1-2,CASSRTRGNYGYTF,TGTGCCAGCAGCCGGACACGGGGGAACTATGGCTACACCTTC
TRBV12-3/TRBV12-4,NA,NA,TRBJ2-1,CASSWGERSYNSYNEQFF,TGTGCCAGCAGTTGGGGGGAAAGGAGTTACAATAGTTACAATGAGCAGTTCTTC
TRBV6-5,NA,few,TRBJ2-5,CASSWGETQYF,TGTGCCAGCAGTTGGGGAGAGACCCAGTACTTC
TRBV6-1,NA,few,TRBJ1-2,CASSLRGQLNYGYTF,TGTGCCAGCAGTCTAAGAGGACAGCTTAACTATGGCTACACCTTC
TRBV5-5,TRBD1,NA,TRBJ2-7,CASSLGTGARWVQYF,TGTGCCAGCAGTCTGGGGACAGGGGCCCGGTGGGTGCAGTACTTC
TRBV7-2,TRBD2,NA,TRBJ2-5,CASSLEGGGPQETQYF,TGTGCCAGCAGCTTAGAAGGCGGGGGGCCCCAAGAGACCCAGTACTTC
TRBV7-9,NA,few,TRBJ2-1,CASSTIGRGDGRKNEQFF,TGTGCCAGCAGTACCATAGGTAGGGGGGACGGGAGAAAGAATGAGCAGTTCTTC
TRBV6-1,TRBD1,NA,TRBJ1-2,CASSVAGTENYGYTF,TGTGCCAGCAGTGTTGCCGGGACAGAGAACTATGGCTACACCTTC
TRBV7-9,TRBD1,few,TRBJ2-5,CASRGQGEETQYF,TGTGCCAGCAGAGGACAGGGCGAAGAGACCCAGTACTTC
TRBV20-1,TRBD2,NA,TRBJ2-1,CSARLSGGAFVQQFF,TGCAGTGCTAGACTCAGCGGGGGGGCCTTCGTTCAGCAGTTCTTC
TRBV12-5,NA,few,TRBJ2-3,CASGLSPPSRTSTDTQYF,TGTGCTAGTGGTTTGAGTCCCCCTAGCCGGACTAGCACAGATACGCAGTATTTT
TRBV7-9,NA,few,TRBJ1-1,CASRTYAGYGLNTEAFF,TGTGCCAGCAGAACTTACGCGGGGTATGGGTTGAACACTGAAGCTTTCTTT
TRBV18,NA,NA,TRBJ2-1,CASSRSNNEQFF,TGTGCCAGCTCACGCTCTAACAATGAGCAGTTCTTC
TRBV19,NA,NA,TRBJ2-3,CASSIKTVSTDTQYF,TGTGCCAGTAGTATAAAGACAGTCTCCACAGATACGCAGTATTTT
TRBV20-1,NA,few,TRBJ1-2,CSARSFSSPPNYGYTF,TGCAGTGCTAGATCCTTTAGCAGCCCACCCAACTATGGCTACACCTTC